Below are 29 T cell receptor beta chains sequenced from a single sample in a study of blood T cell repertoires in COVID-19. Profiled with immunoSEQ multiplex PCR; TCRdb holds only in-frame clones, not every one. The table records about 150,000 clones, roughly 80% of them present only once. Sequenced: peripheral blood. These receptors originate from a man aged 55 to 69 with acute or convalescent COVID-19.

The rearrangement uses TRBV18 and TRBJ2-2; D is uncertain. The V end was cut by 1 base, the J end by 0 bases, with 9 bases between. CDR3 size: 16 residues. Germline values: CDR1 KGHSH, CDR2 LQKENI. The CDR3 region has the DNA TGTGCCAGCTCACCACTCGCAGGTCCGAACACCGGGGAGCTGTTTTTT. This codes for CASSPLAGPNTGELFF.

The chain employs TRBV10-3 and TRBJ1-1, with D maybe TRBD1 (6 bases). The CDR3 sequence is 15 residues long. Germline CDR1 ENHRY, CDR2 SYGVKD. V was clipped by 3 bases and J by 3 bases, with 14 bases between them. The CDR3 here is CAISEVGGLDTEAFF. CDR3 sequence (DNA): TGTGCCATCAGTGAAGTCGGGGGGCTGGACACTGAAGCTTTCTTT.

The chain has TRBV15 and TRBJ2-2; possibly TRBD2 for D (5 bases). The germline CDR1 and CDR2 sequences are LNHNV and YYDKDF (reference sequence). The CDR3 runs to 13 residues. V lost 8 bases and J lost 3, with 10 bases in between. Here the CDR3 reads CATSLRDTGELFF. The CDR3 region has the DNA TGTGCCACCTCGTTGAGGGACACCGGGGAGCTGTTTTTT.

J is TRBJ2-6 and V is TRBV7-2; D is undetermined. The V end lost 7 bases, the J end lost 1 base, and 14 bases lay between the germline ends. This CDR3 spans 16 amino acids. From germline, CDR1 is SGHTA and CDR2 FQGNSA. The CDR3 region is CASTPVEWSGANVLTF. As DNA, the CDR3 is TGTGCCAGCACCCCTGTGGAGTGGTCTGGGGCCAACGTCCTGACTTTC.

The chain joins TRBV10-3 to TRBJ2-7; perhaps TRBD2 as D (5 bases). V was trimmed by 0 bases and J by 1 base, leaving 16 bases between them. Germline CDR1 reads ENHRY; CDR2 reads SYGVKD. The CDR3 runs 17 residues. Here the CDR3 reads CAISESKRAPGSYEQYF. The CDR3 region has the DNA TGTGCCATCAGTGAGTCGAAGAGGGCGCCCGGGTCCTACGAGCAGTACTTC.

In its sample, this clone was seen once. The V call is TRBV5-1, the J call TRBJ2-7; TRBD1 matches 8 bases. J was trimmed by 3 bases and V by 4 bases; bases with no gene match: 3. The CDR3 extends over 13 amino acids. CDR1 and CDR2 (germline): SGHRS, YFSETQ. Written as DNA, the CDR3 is TGCGCCAGCAGCGCCGGACAGGGCTACGAGCAGTACTTC. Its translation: CASSAGQGYEQYF.

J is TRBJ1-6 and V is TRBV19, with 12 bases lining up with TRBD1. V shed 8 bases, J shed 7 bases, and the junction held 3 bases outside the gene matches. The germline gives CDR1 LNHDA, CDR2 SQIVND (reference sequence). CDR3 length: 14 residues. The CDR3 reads CASLGTGGNSPLHF. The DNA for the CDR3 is TGTGCCAGTTTGGGGACAGGGGGCAATTCACCCCTCCACTTT. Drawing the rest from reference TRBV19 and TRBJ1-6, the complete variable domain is DGGITQSPKYLFRKEGQNVTLSCEQNLNHDAMYWYRQDPGQGLRLIYYSQIVNDFQKGDIAEGYSVSREKKESFPLTVTSAQKNPTAFYLCASLGTGGNSPLHFGNGTRLTVT.

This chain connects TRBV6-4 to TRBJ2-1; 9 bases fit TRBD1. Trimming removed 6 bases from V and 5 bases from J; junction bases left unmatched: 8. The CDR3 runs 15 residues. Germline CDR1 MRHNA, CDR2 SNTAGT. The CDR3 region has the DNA TGTGCCAGCAGCATACAGGGGGCGCTCAACAATGAGCAGTTCTTC. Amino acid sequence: CASSIQGALNNEQFF.

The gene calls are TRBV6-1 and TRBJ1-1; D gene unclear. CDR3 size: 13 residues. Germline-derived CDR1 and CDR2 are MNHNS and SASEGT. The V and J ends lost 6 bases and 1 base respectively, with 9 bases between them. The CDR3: CASSRNRNTEAFF. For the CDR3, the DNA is TGTGCCAGCAGCCGAAATAGGAACACTGAAGCTTTCTTT.

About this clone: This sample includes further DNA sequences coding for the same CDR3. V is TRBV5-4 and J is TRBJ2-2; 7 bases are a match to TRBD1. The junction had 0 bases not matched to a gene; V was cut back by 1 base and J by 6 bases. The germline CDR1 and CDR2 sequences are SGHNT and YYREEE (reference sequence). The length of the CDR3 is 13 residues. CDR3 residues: CASSLQGAGELFF. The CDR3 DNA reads TGTGCCAGCAGCTTGCAGGGGGCCGGGGAGCTGTTTTTT.

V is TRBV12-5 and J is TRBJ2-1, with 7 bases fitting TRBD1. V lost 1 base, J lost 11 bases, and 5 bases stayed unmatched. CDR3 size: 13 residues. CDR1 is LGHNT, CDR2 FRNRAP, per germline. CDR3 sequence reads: CASGLDTTGKQFF. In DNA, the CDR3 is TGTGCTAGTGGTTTGGATACGACAGGGAAGCAGTTCTTC.

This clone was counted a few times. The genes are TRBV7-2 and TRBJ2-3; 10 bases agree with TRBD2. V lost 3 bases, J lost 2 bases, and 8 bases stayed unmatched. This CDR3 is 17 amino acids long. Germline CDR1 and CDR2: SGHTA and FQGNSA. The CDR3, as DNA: TGTGCCAGCAGCTTTCATCAGCGGGGGGGCCCCACAGATACGCAGTATTTT. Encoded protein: CASSFHQRGGPTDTQYF.

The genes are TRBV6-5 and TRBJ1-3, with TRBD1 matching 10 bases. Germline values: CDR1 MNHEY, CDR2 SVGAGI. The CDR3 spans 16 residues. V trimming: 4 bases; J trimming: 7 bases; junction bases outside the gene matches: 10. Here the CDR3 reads CASSSAGTGEINTIYF. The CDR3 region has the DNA TGTGCCAGCAGTTCAGCCGGGACAGGGGAGATCAACACCATATATTTT.

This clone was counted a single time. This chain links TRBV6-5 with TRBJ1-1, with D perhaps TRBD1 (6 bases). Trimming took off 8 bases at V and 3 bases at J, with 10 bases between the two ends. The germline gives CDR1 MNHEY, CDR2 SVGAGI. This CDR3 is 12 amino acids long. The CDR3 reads CASQRQDTEAFF. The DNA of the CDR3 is TGTGCCAGCCAGCGACAGGACACTGAAGCTTTCTTT.

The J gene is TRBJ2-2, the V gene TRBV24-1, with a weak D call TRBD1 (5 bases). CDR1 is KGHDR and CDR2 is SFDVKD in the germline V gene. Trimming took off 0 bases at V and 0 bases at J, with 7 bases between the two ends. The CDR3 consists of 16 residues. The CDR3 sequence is CATSDLQGSNTGELFF. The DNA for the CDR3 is TGTGCCACCAGTGATTTGCAGGGATCGAACACCGGGGAGCTGTTTTTT.

As DNA, the CDR3 is TGTGCCAGCAGCCGCCTCCTAGTCCCCCCCTACAATGAGCAGTTCTTC. Protein sequence: CASSRLLVPPYNEQFF. The chain uses TRBV28 and TRBJ2-1; no clear D gene. The CDR3 loop spans 16 amino acids. Germline-derived CDR1 and CDR2 are MDHEN and SYDVKM. Trimming removed 6 bases from V and 2 bases from J, with 17 bases in between.

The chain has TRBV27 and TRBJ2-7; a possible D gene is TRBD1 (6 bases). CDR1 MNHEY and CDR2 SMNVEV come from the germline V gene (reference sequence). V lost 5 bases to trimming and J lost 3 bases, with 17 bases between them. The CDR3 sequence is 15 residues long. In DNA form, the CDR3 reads TGTGCCAGCAGTGTGGGGGCAGGGCAAAACTACGAGCAGTACTTC. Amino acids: CASSVGAGQNYEQYF.

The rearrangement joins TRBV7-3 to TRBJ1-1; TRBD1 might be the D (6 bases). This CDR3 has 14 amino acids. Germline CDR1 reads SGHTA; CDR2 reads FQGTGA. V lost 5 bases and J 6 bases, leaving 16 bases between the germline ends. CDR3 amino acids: CASSPAGGRPEAFF. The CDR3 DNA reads TGTGCCAGCAGCCCCGCGGGGGGCCGGCCTGAAGCTTTCTTT.

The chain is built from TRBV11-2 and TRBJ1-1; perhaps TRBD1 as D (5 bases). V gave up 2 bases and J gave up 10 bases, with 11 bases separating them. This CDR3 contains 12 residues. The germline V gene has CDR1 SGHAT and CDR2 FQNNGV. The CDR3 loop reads CASSLQATVAFF. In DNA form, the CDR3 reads TGTGCCAGCAGCTTACAGGCGACAGTAGCTTTCTTT.

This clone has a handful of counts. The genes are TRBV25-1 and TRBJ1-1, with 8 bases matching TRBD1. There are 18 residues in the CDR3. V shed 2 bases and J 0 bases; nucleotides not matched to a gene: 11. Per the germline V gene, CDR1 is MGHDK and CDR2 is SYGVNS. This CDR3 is CASSEHIPGTGLNTEAFF. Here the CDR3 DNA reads TGTGCCAGCAGTGAACACATACCCGGGACAGGTTTGAACACTGAAGCTTTCTTT.

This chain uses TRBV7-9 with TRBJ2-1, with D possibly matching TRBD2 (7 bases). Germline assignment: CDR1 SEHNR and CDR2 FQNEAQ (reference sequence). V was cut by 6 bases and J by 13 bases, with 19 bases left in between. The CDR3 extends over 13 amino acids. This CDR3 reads CASRSEGGPKQFF. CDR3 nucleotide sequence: TGTGCCAGCAGGTCGGAGGGGGGGCCGAAACAGTTCTTC.

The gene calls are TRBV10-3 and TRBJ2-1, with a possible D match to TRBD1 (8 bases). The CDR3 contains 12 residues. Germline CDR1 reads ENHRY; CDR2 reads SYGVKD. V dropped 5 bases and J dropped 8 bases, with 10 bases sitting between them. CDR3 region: CAISTGGDEQFF. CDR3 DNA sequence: TGTGCCATCAGTACAGGGGGGGATGAGCAGTTCTTC.

CDR3 sequence (DNA): TGTGCCAGTAGTCGTCAAGGGGGTTATGGTGGAAACACCATATATTTT. Protein product: CASSRQGGYGGNTIYF. The chain employs TRBV19 and TRBJ1-3, with D possibly matching TRBD1 (6 bases). V shed 5 bases and J shed 3 bases, with 17 bases lying between them. Looked up from germline, CDR1 is LNHDA and CDR2 is SQIVND (reference sequence). This CDR3 region has 16 residues.

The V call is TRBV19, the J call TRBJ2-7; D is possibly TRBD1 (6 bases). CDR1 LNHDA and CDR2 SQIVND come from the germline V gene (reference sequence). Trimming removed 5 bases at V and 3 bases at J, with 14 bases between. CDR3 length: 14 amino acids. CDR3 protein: CASSSDRTDYEQYF. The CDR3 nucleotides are TGTGCCAGTAGTTCCGACAGGACCGACTACGAGCAGTACTTC.

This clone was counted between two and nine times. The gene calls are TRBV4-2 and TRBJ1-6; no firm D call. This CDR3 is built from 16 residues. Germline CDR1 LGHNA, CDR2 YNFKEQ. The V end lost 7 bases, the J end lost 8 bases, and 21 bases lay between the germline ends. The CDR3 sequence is CASNGREGLKDSPLHF. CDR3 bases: TGTGCCAGCAATGGCCGGGAAGGGCTCAAGGATTCACCCCTCCACTTT.

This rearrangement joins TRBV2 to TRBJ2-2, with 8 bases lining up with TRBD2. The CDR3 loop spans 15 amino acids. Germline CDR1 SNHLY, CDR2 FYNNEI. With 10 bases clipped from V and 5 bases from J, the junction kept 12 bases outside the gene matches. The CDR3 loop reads CATQGGTRGTGELFF. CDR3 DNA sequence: TGTGCCACCCAAGGAGGGACTAGGGGAACCGGGGAGCTGTTTTTT.

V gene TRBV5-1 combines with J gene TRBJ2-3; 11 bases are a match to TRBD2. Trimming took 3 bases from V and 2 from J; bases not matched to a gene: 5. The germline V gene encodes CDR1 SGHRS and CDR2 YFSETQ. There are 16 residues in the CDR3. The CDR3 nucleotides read TGCGCCAGCAGCTCCGGGACTAGCGGACTCACAGATACGCAGTATTTT. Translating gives CASSSGTSGLTDTQYF.

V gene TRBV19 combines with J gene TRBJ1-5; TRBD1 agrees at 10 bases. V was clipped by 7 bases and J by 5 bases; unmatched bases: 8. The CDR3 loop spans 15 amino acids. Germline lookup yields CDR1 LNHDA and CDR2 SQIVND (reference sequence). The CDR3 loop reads CASIPTGGSYQPQHF. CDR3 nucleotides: TGTGCCAGTATCCCGACAGGGGGCAGCTATCAGCCCCAGCATTTT.

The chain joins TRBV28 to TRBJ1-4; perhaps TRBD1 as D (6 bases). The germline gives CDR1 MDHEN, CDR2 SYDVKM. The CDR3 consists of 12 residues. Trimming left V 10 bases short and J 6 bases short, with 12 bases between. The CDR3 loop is CATTGIDEKLFF. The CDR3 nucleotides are TGTGCCACAACAGGGATCGATGAAAAACTGTTTTTT.